The source of this T cell receptor (beta chain) is a study of blood T cell repertoires in COVID-19 (dated by TCRdb to the early 2020s). Broadly, across the study: Samples from collaborators originated in the United States, Italy and Spain and spanned both the acute and convalescent phases of COVID-19. The prospective study material was composed of cDNA or gDNA derived from T cells, B-cell-depleted T cells, or PBMCs. The dataset comprised deeply sampled blood TCRbeta repertoires from subjects exposed to, actively infected with, or recovered from COVID-19. The repertoires were made available in a free public database intended to serve as a resource for research on the immune response to SARS-CoV-2. The samples were drawn from two sources: the first 160 participants of the ongoing ImmuneRACE study, and approximately 1,300 subjects contributed by 6 global collaborators. Nearly every sample came with metadata listing a de-identified subject ID, COVID-19 status, age in years and sex. Where available, HLA class I and class II types were obtained from metadata supplied by the sample provider rather than from assay-based typing. Here is what the overall study found, with its caveats: The quantity of clinical and demographic metadata differed by source and by participant and was supplied without curation.

Samples from volunteer blood donors who had recovered from COVID-19 were contributed by a second Seattle source. The collaborating institutions used their own protocols to collect whole blood in K2EDTA tubes. For TCRbeta analysis, collaborators shipped samples in one of three forms: frozen whole blood, isolated PBMCs, or DNA extracted from either of those sample types. For this clone: Its antigen is unknown. Base qualities are missing; no much larger clone stands one base away.

V is cut by 1 base and J by 2 bases, and the space between the germline ends is 12 bases. From the cysteine through the valine, the CDR3 covers 15 amino acids. Left in the record is the CDR3 DNA by itself, 45 bases read in frame from the first base. From the germline V gene, CDR1 is SNHLY and CDR2 is FYNNEI. The immunoSEQ Assay, a bias-controlled multiplex PCR, was used to amplify TCRbeta CDR3 regions from genomic DNA. As for the original processing: The number of nucleated cells in each sample was estimated from the amplification of reference gene primers within the assay. Sequence reads were collapsed and filtered to measure the absolute abundance of every unique TCRbeta CDR3 rearrangement. For each sample, productive Simpson clonality was calculated as the square root of Simpson's diversity index across productive rearrangements. Imported from immuneACCESS, the table was reduced by TCRdb to in-frame sequences with V and J called. These copies leave out some clones; in studies compared against another copy, an unresolved V gene accounts for under half, and the cause of the remainder is not known. V, J and clone size derive from that table, while D and trimming were established from the DNA sequence. The sample table lists some 200,000 clones, approximately 87% of them with a count of one. The ten top clones hold 0.85% to 0.95% of the sample.

The TCR comes from a woman aged 18-35 years who had recovered from COVID-19. The rearranged chain carries TRBV2 and TRBJ2-7; the D gene is possibly TRBD2, with 5 bases matching. Sequenced input: peripheral blood. The CDR3 here reads CASSEVREPTYEQYV. The DNA reads TGTGCCAGCAGTGAAGTGAGGGAGCCAACCTACGAGCAGTACGTC.